The T cell receptor (beta chain) described here comes from a study of blood T cell repertoires in COVID-19. About the study: The origin of the acute and convalescent COVID-19 samples was the United States, Italy and Spain. PBMCs, B-cell-depleted T cells, or T cells were the source of the cDNA or gDNA that made up the material.

Original processing methods: It was from reference gene primer amplification that nucleated cell counts were estimated. Clones were sequenced by immunoSEQ multiplex PCR, and TCRdb holds only the in-frame ones, with some missing. The V and J calls and clone size were taken over from that table, and D and trimming were inferred from the DNA. Of about 30,000 clones listed, more than 80% are singletons. V shed 3 bases and J shed 9 bases, with 15 bases lying between them. Germline lookup yields CDR1 SEHNR and CDR2 FQNEAQ (reference sequence). CDR3 size: 14 residues. The sample taken for sequencing was peripheral blood. The TCR was taken from an older man with acute or convalescent COVID-19. This sequence joins TRBV7-9 and TRBJ2-1; D is possibly TRBD1 (6 bases). This CDR3 is CASSLGRAGVEQFF. Written as DNA, the CDR3 is TGTGCCAGCAGCTTGGGGCGGGCAGGGGTTGAGCAGTTCTTC. The variable domain in full, completed from reference TRBV7-9 and TRBJ2-1, reads DTGVSQNPRHKITKRGQNVTFRCDPISEHNRLYWYRQTLGQGPEFLTYFQNEAQLEKSRLLSDRFSAERPKGSFSTLEIQRTEQGDSAMYLCASSLGRAGVEQFFGPGTRLTVL.